This TCR beta chain was sequenced in a study of cytomegalovirus exposure and HLA in healthy donors. Study-level points and caveats: Cytomegalovirus association was assigned to around 150 TCR beta chains. TCR sequences were mostly rare, though some public TCRs occurred in many donors.

Of note for this clone: Its antigen remains unidentified.

Germline assignment: CDR1 MNHEY and CDR2 SMNVEV (reference sequence). V shed 5 bases and J 2 bases; nucleotides not matched to a gene: 7. The length of the CDR3 is 16 residues. The PCR made use of 60 Vbeta and 13 Jbeta primers. Here immunoSEQ multiplex PCR was the method, and the copy in TCRdb shows in-frame clones only, minus some. The sample holds over 110,000 clones; approximately 83% are singletons and the top ten take around 2.4%. The specimen was PBMCs. J is TRBJ2-5 and V is TRBV27, with 11 bases identical to TRBD2. This receptor was obtained from a male donor in good health and CMV-seronegative. The CDR3 loop is CASSPLTSGVQETQYF. For the CDR3, the DNA is TGTGCCAGCAGTCCCCTGACTAGCGGGGTACAAGAGACCCAGTACTTC.